The rows below give T cell receptor beta chains drawn from one sample of a study of Graves' ophthalmopathy and Graves' hyperthyroidism. TCRdb independently ran MiXCR on the multiplex PCR reads; one entry per CDR3 protein. The sample holds about 400,000 distinct CDR3 sequences, roughly 18% seen once. The sequenced sample consisted of peripheral blood. These receptors originate from a woman aged 18-35 years with Graves' ophthalmopathy. Both conserved end residues are part of each CDR3.

V gene	CDR3 protein
TRBV19	CASMYRVNTEAFF
TRBV11-2	CASSLGLGLTYEQYF
TRBV5-1	CASSCCNRLADQETQYF
TRBV6-1	CASSHPAGGGNQPQHF
TRBV19	CASSNWDLAKYTGELFF
TRBV3-1	CASTRTSGLGEQYF
TRBV12-3/TRBV12-4	CASSSGGNYGYTF
TRBV20-1	CSAGHIDGRYEAFF
TRBV6-2/TRBV6-3	CASSWDGMRSRETQYF
TRBV12-3/TRBV12-4	CASSLNGGGGDTGELFF
TRBV19	CASSGQGFRMNTEAFF
TRBV28	CASSSPLPGGDTGEMFF
TRBV28	CASSTTGRRGEQYF
TRBV30	CAWSASPLGVSNQPQHF
TRBV29-1	CSVEGPREGPETQYF
TRBV6-5	CASSYSPENTGELFF
TRBV28	CASSPSAGAAMEETQYF
TRBV30	CAGLTDNYGYTF
TRBV6-5	CASSLAWGTGNTIYF
TRBV12-3/TRBV12-4	CASSFDSSLGETQYF
TRBV6-1	CASSVGTRIQETQYF
TRBV6-5	CASSYKATRSSYEQYF
TRBV27	CASRGSGSLYEQYF
TRBV19	CASSTPGGYTF
TRBV6-2/TRBV6-3	CASSYVGETQYF
TRBV2	CASSGSGYTEAFF
TRBV2	CASSGQGLNEQYF
TRBV7-2	CASSQGGGKGNQPQHF
TRBV6-5	CASSYSFNAGIYGYTF
TRBV6-5	CASSYGQPTGELFF
TRBV20-1	CSASDGVSGEAFF
TRBV4-3	CASSQGQGREQYF
TRBV28	CASSPTGSGYTF
TRBV7-9	CASRTDTQNTEAFF
TRBV6-1	CASSAGVSSYEQYF
TRBV11-2	CASSMGTTQETQYF
TRBV11-2	CASSPRLGRGVKYEQYF
TRBV27	CASSDRGNGELFF